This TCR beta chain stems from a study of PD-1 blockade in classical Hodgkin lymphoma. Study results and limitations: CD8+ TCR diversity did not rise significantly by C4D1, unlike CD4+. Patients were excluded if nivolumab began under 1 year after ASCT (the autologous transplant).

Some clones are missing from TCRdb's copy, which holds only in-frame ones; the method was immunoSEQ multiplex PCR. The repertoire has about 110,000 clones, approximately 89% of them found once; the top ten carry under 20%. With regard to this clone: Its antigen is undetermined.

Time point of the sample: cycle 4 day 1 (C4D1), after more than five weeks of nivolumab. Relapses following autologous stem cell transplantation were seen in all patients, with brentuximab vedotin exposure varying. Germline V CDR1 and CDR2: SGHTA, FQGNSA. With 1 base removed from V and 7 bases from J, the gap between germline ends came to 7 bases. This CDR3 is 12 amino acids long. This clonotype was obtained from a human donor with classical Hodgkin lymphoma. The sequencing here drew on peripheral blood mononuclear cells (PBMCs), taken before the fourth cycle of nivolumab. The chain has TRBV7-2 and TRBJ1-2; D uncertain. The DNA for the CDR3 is TGTGCCAGCAGCTTAGGTACGGGTGGCTACACCTTC. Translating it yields CASSLGTGGYTF. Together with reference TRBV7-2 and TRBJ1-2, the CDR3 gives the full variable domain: GAGVSQSPSNKVTEKGKDVELRCDPISGHTALYWYRQSLGQGLEFLIYFQGNSAPDKSGLPSDRFSAERTGGSVSTLTIQRTQQEDSAVYLCASSLGTGGYTFGSGTRLTVV.